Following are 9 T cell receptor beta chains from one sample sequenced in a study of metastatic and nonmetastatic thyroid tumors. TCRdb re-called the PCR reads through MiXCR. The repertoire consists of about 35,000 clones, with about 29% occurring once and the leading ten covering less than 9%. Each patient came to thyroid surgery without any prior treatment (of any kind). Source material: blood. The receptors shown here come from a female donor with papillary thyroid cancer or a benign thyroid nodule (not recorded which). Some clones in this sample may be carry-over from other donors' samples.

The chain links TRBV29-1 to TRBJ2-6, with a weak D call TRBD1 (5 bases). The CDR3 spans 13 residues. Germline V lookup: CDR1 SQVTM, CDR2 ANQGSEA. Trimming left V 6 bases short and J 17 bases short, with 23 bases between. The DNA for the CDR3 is TGCAGCGTGGGGTTCTCTGGGGCCAAAGTCATGACTTTC. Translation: CSVGFSGAKVMTF.

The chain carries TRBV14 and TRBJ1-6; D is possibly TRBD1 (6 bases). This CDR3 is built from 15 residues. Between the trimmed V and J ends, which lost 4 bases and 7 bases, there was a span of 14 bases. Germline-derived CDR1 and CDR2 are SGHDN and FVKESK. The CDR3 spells CASSRTGNNNSPLHF. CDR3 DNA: TGTGCCAGCAGCCGCACAGGGAATAACAATTCACCCCTCCACTTT.

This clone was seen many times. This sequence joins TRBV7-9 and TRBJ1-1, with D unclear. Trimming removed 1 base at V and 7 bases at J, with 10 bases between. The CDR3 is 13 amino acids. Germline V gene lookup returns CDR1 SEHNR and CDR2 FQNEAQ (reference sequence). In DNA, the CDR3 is TGTGCCAGCAGCTTAGTCTCGGGCGGTGAAGCTTTCTTT. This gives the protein CASSLVSGGEAFF.

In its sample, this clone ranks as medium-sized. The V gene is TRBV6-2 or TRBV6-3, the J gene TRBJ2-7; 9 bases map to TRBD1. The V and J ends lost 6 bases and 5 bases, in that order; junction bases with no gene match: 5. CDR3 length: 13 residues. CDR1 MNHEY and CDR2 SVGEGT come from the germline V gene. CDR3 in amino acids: CASSKRTGDEQYF. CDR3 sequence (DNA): TGTGCCAGCAGCAAAAGGACAGGGGACGAGCAGTACTTC.

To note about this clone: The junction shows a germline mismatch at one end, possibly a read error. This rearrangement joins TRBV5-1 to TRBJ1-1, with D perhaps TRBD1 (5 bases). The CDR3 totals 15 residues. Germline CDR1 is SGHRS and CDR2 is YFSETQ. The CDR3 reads CASSLVVAADNEALF. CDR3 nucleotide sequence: TGCGCCAGCAGCTTGGTGGTGGCTGCGGACAATGAAGCTTTATTT.

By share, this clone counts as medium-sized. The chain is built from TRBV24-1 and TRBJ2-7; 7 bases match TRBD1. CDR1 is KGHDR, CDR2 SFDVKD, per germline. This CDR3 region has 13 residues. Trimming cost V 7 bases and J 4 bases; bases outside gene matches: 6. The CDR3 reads CATSAGGGYEQYF. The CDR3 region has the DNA TGTGCCACCAGCGCAGGGGGTGGGTACGAGCAGTACTTC.

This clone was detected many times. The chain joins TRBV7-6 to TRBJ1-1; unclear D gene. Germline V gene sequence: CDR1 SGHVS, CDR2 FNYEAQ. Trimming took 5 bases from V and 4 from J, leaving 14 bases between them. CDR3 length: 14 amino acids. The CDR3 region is CASSPSVRGTEAFF. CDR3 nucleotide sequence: TGTGCCAGCAGCCCGTCTGTTCGTGGCACTGAAGCTTTCTTT. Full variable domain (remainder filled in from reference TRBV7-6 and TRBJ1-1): GAGVSQSPRYKVTKRGQDVALRCDPISGHVSLYWYRQALGQGPEFLTYFNYEAQQDKSGLPNDRFSAERPEGSISTLTIQRTEQRDSAMYRCASSPSVRGTEAFFGQGTRLTVV.

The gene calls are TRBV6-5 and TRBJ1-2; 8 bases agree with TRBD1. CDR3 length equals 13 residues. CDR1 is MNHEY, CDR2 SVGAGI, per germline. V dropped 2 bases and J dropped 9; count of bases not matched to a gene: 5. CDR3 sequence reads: CASSYVQGGSYTF. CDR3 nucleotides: TGTGCCAGCAGTTACGTACAGGGGGGGAGCTACACCTTC.

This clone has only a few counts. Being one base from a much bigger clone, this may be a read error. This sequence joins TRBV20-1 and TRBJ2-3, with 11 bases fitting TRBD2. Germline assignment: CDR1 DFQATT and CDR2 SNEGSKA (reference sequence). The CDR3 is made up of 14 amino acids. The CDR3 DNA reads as TGCAGTGCCGTAGCGGGGGGGCCGGCAGATACGCGGTATTTT. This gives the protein CSAVAGGPADTRYF.